The 28 T cell receptor beta chains listed next were all sequenced from one sample in a study of T cells in Graves' hyperthyroidism and ophthalmopathy. Amplified TCR beta CDR3 regions came from RNA transcripts. HTBI primers were employed in a first-round RT-PCR of the TCR CDR3. TCRdb processed the multiplex PCR reads anew with MiXCR; each CDR3 protein has one entry. The sample shows around 350,000 distinct CDR3 sequences, over 15% of them seen only once. The sample consisted of blood. These receptors were taken from a woman between 18 and 29 years old with Graves' hyperthyroidism.

This clonotype was counted many times. The V and J genes are TRBV18 and TRBJ1-1; a weak D match, TRBD1 (5 bases). The CDR3 totals 15 residues. Germline V gene lookup returns CDR1 KGHSH and CDR2 LQKENI. Trimming took 0 bases from V and 3 from J, leaving 11 bases between them. The CDR3 DNA sequence: TGTGCCAGCTCACCACCGCAGGGAAGGGACACTGAAGCTTTCTTT. Translating it yields CASSPPQGRDTEAFF.

This clonotype was detected many times. This chain joins TRBV2 and TRBJ1-1; 7 bases agree with TRBD1. Germline CDR1 SNHLY, CDR2 FYNNEI. This CDR3 spans 12 amino acids. The CDR3 region is CVPEGAKTEAFF. The DNA of the CDR3 is TGTGTCCCAGAGGGGGCGAAGACTGAAGCTTTCTTT.

This clonotype has at least ten counts. The genes are TRBV30 and TRBJ1-2, with a weak D call TRBD1 (5 bases). The CDR3 loop spans 14 amino acids. Germline lookup yields CDR1 GTSNPN and CDR2 SVGIG (reference sequence). V was trimmed by 2 bases and J by 8 bases, leaving 18 bases between them. The CDR3 region is CAWSHNRLGGGYTF. Here the CDR3 DNA reads TGTGCCTGGAGTCACAACAGGCTCGGGGGAGGCTACACCTTC.

This clonotype was counted many times. Here the CDR3 omits its conserved ending phenylalanine or tryptophan, so a read error is the likely source. This chain uses TRBV29-1 with TRBJ2-2; 7 bases match TRBD1. CDR1 is SQVTM and CDR2 is ANQGSEA in the germline V gene. J lost 5 bases, V lost 7 bases, and 7 bases had no gene match. The CDR3 is made up of 13 amino acids. CDR3 amino acids: CSGRDSPTGELFS. CDR3 DNA: TGCAGCGGTCGGGACAGCCCTACCGGGGAGCTGTTTTCT.

The rearrangement uses TRBV5-1 and TRBJ1-2, with D tentatively TRBD1 (6 bases). V was trimmed by 4 bases and J by 3 bases, leaving 13 bases between them. This CDR3 is 14 amino acids long. Looked up from germline, CDR1 is SGHRS and CDR2 is YFSETQ. In DNA, the CDR3 is TGCGCCAGCAGCCCGTGGGGGGGCGACTATGGCTACACCTTC. Protein: CASSPWGGDYGYTF.

V gene TRBV29-1 combines with J gene TRBJ2-5, with D maybe TRBD2 (6 bases). The CDR3 consists of 14 residues. CDR1 and CDR2 from the germline V gene are SQVTM and ANQGSEA. The V and J ends lost 6 bases and 2 bases respectively, with 16 bases between them. CDR3 protein: CSVAWTGEQETQYF. The CDR3 DNA follows: TGCAGCGTGGCTTGGACGGGAGAACAAGAGACCCAGTACTTC.

This clonotype was seen repeatedly, ten times or more. J is TRBJ1-5 and V is TRBV2, with TRBD1 matching over 8 bases. CDR1 and CDR2 from the germline V gene are SNHLY and FYNNEI. The CDR3 runs to 15 residues. Unmatched junction bases numbered 8, after V lost 4 bases and J lost 6 bases. The CDR3 DNA follows: TGTGCCAGCAGTGCGCAGCAGGGGGCCGGTCAGCCCCAGCATTTT. Translation: CASSAQQGAGQPQHF.

This clonotype was seen ten or more times. This rearrangement joins TRBV6-2 or TRBV6-3 to TRBJ2-2; D call uncertain. The CDR3 has 14 residues. The germline gives CDR1 MNHEY, CDR2 SVGEGT. The V end lost 7 bases, the J end lost 8 bases, and 17 bases lay between the germline ends. The CDR3: CASTPVRQEGELFF. Here the CDR3 DNA reads TGTGCCAGCACCCCTGTCCGCCAAGAGGGGGAGCTGTTTTTT.

At least ten counts were recorded for this clonotype. This chain links TRBV7-9 with TRBJ2-5; 10 bases agree with TRBD2. V was clipped by 3 bases and J by 4 bases; unmatched bases: 8. The germline gives CDR1 SEHNR, CDR2 FQNEAQ (reference sequence). The CDR3 spans 16 residues. As DNA, the CDR3 is TGTGCCAGCAGCTTGAGCGGGGGGGCCTCTCGAGAGACCCAGTACTTC. Protein: CASSLSGGASRETQYF.

This chain links TRBV6-5 with TRBJ1-6; D possibly corresponds to TRBD1 (5 bases). CDR1 is MNHEY, CDR2 SVGAGI, per germline. The length of the CDR3 is 16 residues. Trimming shortened V by 0 bases and J by 9 bases, and 15 bases separated the two germline ends. CDR3 region: CASSYSSPREGSPLHF. Here the CDR3 DNA reads TGTGCCAGCAGTTACTCGAGTCCCAGGGAGGGTTCACCCCTCCACTTT.

The chain joins TRBV6-5 to TRBJ1-1, with a weak D call TRBD1 (5 bases). Germline CDR1 is MNHEY and CDR2 is SVGAGI. The ends were cut back, 0 bases at V and 1 base at J, with 9 bases in the middle. The CDR3 is made up of 15 amino acids. CDR3 coding DNA: TGTGCCAGCAGTTACTCCATCACAGGGAACACTGAAGCTTTCTTT. Translating it yields CASSYSITGNTEAFF.

As concerns this clonotype: Given a much more abundant clone one base away, this may be a read error. The chain combines TRBV29-1 with TRBJ2-7; D is possibly TRBD2 (5 bases). Germline V CDR1 and CDR2: SQVTM, ANQGSEA. The CDR3 has 11 residues. The DNA of the CDR3 is TGCAGCCTTGTCACGGGAACCGAGCAGGACTTC. It translates to CSLVTGTEQDF.

This clonotype appeared many times. The rearrangement joins TRBV6-1 to TRBJ1-5, with D perhaps TRBD1 (5 bases). Germline V gene lookup returns CDR1 MNHNS and CDR2 SASEGT. The V and J ends lost 9 bases and 2 bases respectively, with 17 bases between them. There are 15 residues in the CDR3. The CDR3 loop is CASKGPPVGNQPQHF. Written as DNA, the CDR3 is TGTGCCAGTAAGGGGCCACCGGTCGGCAATCAGCCCCAGCATTTT.

This clonotype has more than one count but fewer than ten. The genes are TRBV4-2 and TRBJ1-5; D is uncertain. CDR3 size: 16 residues. Germline V gene lookup returns CDR1 LGHNA and CDR2 YNFKEQ. Trimming removed 0 bases from V and 6 bases from J, with 15 bases in between. CDR3 region: CASSQEGWEGSQPQHF. The CDR3 region has the DNA TGTGCCAGCAGCCAAGAGGGTTGGGAGGGTAGTCAGCCCCAGCATTTT.

This clonotype appeared many times. The chain carries TRBV10-3 and TRBJ2-5; TRBD1 matches at 7 bases. Germline CDR1 and CDR2: ENHRY and SYGVKD. There are 14 residues in the CDR3. The V and J ends lost 6 bases and 1 base, in that order; junction bases with no gene match: 5. The CDR3 DNA sequence: TGTGCCATCAGGGACGGGACAGTCCAAGAGACCCAGTACTTC. Translated: CAIRDGTVQETQYF.

J is TRBJ1-2 and V is TRBV12-3 or TRBV12-4; tentatively, D is TRBD1 (5 bases). The CDR3 contains 14 residues. Trimming left V 4 bases short and J 3 bases short, with 12 bases between. The CDR3 region is CASSYRGRDYGYTF. CDR3 DNA sequence: TGTGCCAGCAGTTATCGCGGCAGGGACTATGGCTACACCTTC.

The sample holds many counts of this clonotype. J is TRBJ1-2 and V is TRBV11-2; the D is unclear. This CDR3 has 13 amino acids. The ends were cut back, 2 bases at V and 4 bases at J, with 8 bases in the middle. CDR1 is SGHAT, CDR2 FQNNGV, per germline. The CDR3: CASSLSGGYGYTF. CDR3 bases: TGTGCCAGCAGCTTATCGGGCGGCTATGGCTACACCTTC.

This clonotype was observed at least ten times. The CDR3 region has the DNA TGTGCCACCAGCAGAGATTTTGGCGGAGGCTACACCTTC. Encoded protein: CATSRDFGGGYTF. V is TRBV15 and J is TRBJ1-2, with no clear D. V gave up 0 bases and J gave up 8 bases, with 10 bases separating them. The CDR3 totals 13 residues. CDR1 and CDR2 from the germline V gene are LNHNV and YYDKDF (reference sequence).

The chain recombines TRBV6-1 with TRBJ1-5; D perhaps matches TRBD1 (6 bases). The CDR3 spans 14 residues. Trimming left V 6 bases short and J 6 bases short, with 15 bases between. The germline CDR1 and CDR2 sequences are MNHNS and SASEGT. The CDR3 spells CASRPGDMGQPQHF. The CDR3, as DNA: TGTGCCAGCAGACCAGGGGATATGGGTCAGCCCCAGCATTTT.

This clonotype was observed at least ten times. The V call is TRBV20-1, the J call TRBJ1-1, with D unclear. This CDR3 is 11 amino acids long. Germline CDR1 and CDR2: DFQATT and SNEGSKA (reference sequence). The CDR3 reads CSAATSTEAFF. In nucleotides, the CDR3 is TGCAGCGCCGCGACGAGCACTGAAGCTTTCTTT.

The rearrangement joins TRBV6-1 to TRBJ2-7, with D perhaps given as TRBD1 or TRBD2 (5 bases each). Trimming cost V 4 bases and J 9 bases, with 13 bases left between them. This CDR3 region has 12 residues. In germline, CDR1 is MNHNS, CDR2 SASEGT. The CDR3 loop is CASSGGSGGQYF. The CDR3 region has the DNA TGTGCCAGCAGTGGGGGGAGTGGAGGGCAGTACTTC.

The sample holds many counts of this clonotype. The rearrangement links TRBV11-2 to TRBJ2-7; D unclear. V was cut by 7 bases and J by 0 bases, with 13 bases left in between. Germline V gene data show CDR1 as SGHAT and CDR2 as FQNNGV. This CDR3 is 14 amino acids long. This CDR3 reads CASTPARSSYEQYF. The CDR3 DNA follows: TGTGCCAGCACCCCCGCCCGGAGCTCCTACGAGCAGTACTTC. Drawing the rest from reference TRBV11-2 and TRBJ2-7, the complete variable domain is EAGVAQSPRYKIIEKRQSVAFWCNPISGHATLYWYQQILGQGPKLLIQFQNNGVVDDSQLPKDRFSAERLKGVDSTLKIQPAKLEDSAVYLCASTPARSSYEQYFGPGTRLTVT.

The chain has TRBV24-1 and TRBJ2-2; D uncertain. The CDR3 runs to 14 residues. V was pared by 4 bases and J by 3 bases, with 8 bases between. Germline assignment: CDR1 KGHDR and CDR2 SFDVKD. As DNA, the CDR3 is TGTGCCACCAGTGACAGTCCGTACACCGGGGAGCTGTTTTTT. As protein: CATSDSPYTGELFF.

This clonotype was seen repeatedly, ten times or more. CDR3 in DNA: TGTGCCAGCAGTTTAGAGACGGCAGCGTCCCCTGAAGCTTTCTTT. It specifies CASSLETAASPEAFF. This chain connects TRBV12-3 or TRBV12-4 to TRBJ1-1; D remains ambiguous. The CDR3 length is 15 residues. Trimming pared 1 base from V and 6 bases from J, leaving 15 bases between.

This clonotype was seen ten or more times. The chain combines TRBV7-8 with TRBJ1-1; 7 bases agree with TRBD1. CDR3 size: 15 residues. Losses at the gene ends were 5 bases for V and 3 bases for J; bases not matched to a gene: 9. Germline V gene sequence: CDR1 SGHVS, CDR2 FQNEAQ. The CDR3 bases are TGTGCCAGCAGCCCTCGACAGGGTGGGGACACTGAAGCTTTCTTT. It yields the protein CASSPRQGGDTEAFF.

Remarks on this clonotype: A much larger clone lies one base from this, so it may be a read error. This rearrangement joins TRBV4-2 to TRBJ2-5; 7 bases align to TRBD2. CDR3 size: 15 residues. Germline V gene sequence: CDR1 LGHNA, CDR2 YNFKEQ. The V gene end was trimmed by 1 base and the J gene end by 5 bases; junction bases not matched to a gene: 7. The DNA of the CDR3 is TGTGCCAGCAGCCAAGTGGCGGGGGAGGGGGAGACCCAGTACTTC. Amino acid sequence: CASSQVAGEGETQYF.

There are many counts of this clonotype. This rearrangement joins TRBV20-1 to TRBJ1-5; no clear D. The germline CDR1 and CDR2 sequences are DFQATT and SNEGSKA (reference sequence). The ends were cut back, 6 bases at V and 5 bases at J, with 14 bases in the middle. The CDR3 totals 13 residues. The CDR3 is CSAGMGLDQPQHF. CDR3 DNA sequence: TGCAGTGCAGGGATGGGTTTGGATCAGCCCCAGCATTTT.

This clonotype was seen at least ten times. The rearrangement joins TRBV12-3 or TRBV12-4 to TRBJ1-1, with a possible D match to TRBD1 (5 bases). CDR3 size: 16 residues. V lost 4 bases and J lost 1, with 16 bases in between. The CDR3 region is CASSWDGGRRNTEAFF. For the CDR3, the DNA is TGTGCCAGCAGTTGGGACGGAGGTAGACGGAACACTGAAGCTTTCTTT.